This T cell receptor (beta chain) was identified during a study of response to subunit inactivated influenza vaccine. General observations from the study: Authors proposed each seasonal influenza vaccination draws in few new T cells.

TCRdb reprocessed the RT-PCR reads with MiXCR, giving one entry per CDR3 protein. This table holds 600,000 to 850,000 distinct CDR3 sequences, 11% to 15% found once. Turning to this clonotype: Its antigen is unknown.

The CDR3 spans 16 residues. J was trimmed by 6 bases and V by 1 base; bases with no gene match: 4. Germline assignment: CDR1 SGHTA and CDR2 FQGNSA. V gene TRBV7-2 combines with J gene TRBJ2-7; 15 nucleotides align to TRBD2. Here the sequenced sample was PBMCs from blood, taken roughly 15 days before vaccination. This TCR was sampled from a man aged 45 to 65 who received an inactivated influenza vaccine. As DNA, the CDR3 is TGTGCCAGCAGCTTAGTGGGACTAGCGGGAGGATCCGAGCAGTACTTC. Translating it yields CASSLVGLAGGSEQYF.